The 12 T cell receptor beta chains below all came from one sample that was sequenced in a study of monozygotic twins with inflammatory bowel disease. Each CDR3 protein gets one entry in TCRdb, which reprocessed the 5' RACE reads and gives no DNA. Listed are roughly 140,000 distinct CDR3 sequences; roughly 2.5% falls within the top ten. The sequenced sample was blood. These TCRs come from a human donor with ulcerative colitis or Crohn's disease, or a healthy co-twin of an affected twin (not recorded which).

The V and J genes are TRBV5-1 and TRBJ1-2; no DNA is available, so the TRBD1 call from TCRdb remains unchecked. The germline gives CDR1 SGHRS, CDR2 YFSETQ. This CDR3 has 15 residues. CDR3 residues: CASSSSGQRYYGYTF.

The chain is built from TRBV7-9 and TRBJ1-4. The CDR3 has 14 residues. Germline-derived CDR1 and CDR2 are SEHNR and FQNEAQ (reference sequence). CDR3 region: CASSLSRSNEKLFF.

The chain uses TRBV5-1 and TRBJ2-1. The CDR3 is 11 amino acids. Germline V gene sequence: CDR1 SGHRS, CDR2 YFSETQ. CDR3 amino acids: CASSLDDEQFF.

The V call is TRBV5-1, the J call TRBJ2-3; TCRdb proposes TRBD1, but this gene call is untestable without DNA. The CDR3 runs to 15 residues. Germline V CDR1 and CDR2: SGHRS, YFSETQ. CDR3 residues: CASSTGTGLADTQYF.

This sequence joins TRBV9 and TRBJ1-5. The CDR3 length is 13 residues. Germline V lookup: CDR1 SGDLS, CDR2 YYNGEE. This CDR3 reads CASSRDLNQPQHF.

The chain joins TRBV7-6 to TRBJ2-3; TCRdb gives TRBD1 as the D gene, but with no DNA this cannot be confirmed. The CDR3 loop spans 15 amino acids. Germline V lookup: CDR1 SGHVS, CDR2 FNYEAQ. The CDR3 reads CASSLGPGQKDTQYF.

This rearrangement joins TRBV7-3 to TRBJ1-2; the D call from TCRdb, TRBD1, cannot be confirmed without DNA. This CDR3 contains 17 residues. The V gene's germline CDR1 is SGHTA and CDR2 FQGTGA. CDR3 residues: CASSLMGGLTGENGYTF.

V is TRBV7-2 and J is TRBJ2-7; the D gene TCRdb calls, TRBD2, cannot be checked with no DNA. CDR3 length equals 14 residues. The germline V gene encodes CDR1 SGHTA and CDR2 FQGNSA. CDR3 amino acids: CASSRLAPPYEQYF.

The chain links TRBV28 to TRBJ2-7. CDR3 length: 14 residues. The V gene's germline CDR1 is MDHEN and CDR2 SYDVKM. The CDR3 is CASSFWTGPYEQYF.

The J gene is TRBJ2-2, the V gene TRBV18; the TRBD1 assignment by TCRdb is unverifiable without DNA. This CDR3 has 14 amino acids. Germline loops: CDR1 KGHSH, CDR2 LQKENI. This CDR3 is CASSRRDHTGELFF.

The V call is TRBV27, the J call TRBJ1-5. Germline V CDR1 and CDR2: MNHEY, SMNVEV (reference sequence). This CDR3 region has 16 residues. The CDR3 reads CASSLSRAVGNQPQHF.

The chain employs TRBV9 and TRBJ1-5. Germline CDR1 is SGDLS and CDR2 is YYNGEE. This CDR3 contains 14 residues. The CDR3 spells CASSVAASEQPQHF.